Listed below are T cell receptor beta chains from one sample, sequenced in a study of response to subunit inactivated influenza vaccine. TCRdb re-derived calls from the RT-PCR reads in MiXCR, one entry per CDR3 protein. The sample holds a few hundred thousand distinct CDR3 sequences, about 14% seen once. Sequencing was performed on PBMCs from blood, taken 11 to 12 days after vaccination. Receptor source: a man aged 50 to 59 who received an inactivated influenza vaccine. The CDR3 runs from the conserved cysteine through the conserved F or W. D genes are given only for firm matches. Rows may omit the clone size; those that give it use once, few, many or a size class.

TRBV24-1,few,TRBJ2-1,TRBD2,TGTGCCACCAGTACGGTTGGACTAGCGGACAATGAGCAGTTCTTC,CATSTVGLADNEQFF
TRBV12-3/TRBV12-4,few,TRBJ1-1,.,TGTGCCATTATAACGGCCCAAGTGCTAAAAGCTTTCTTT,CAIITAQVLKAFF
TRBV20-1,.,TRBJ2-7,.,TGCAGTGCTAGAGATTGGGCGGGCCTCATCTACGAGCAGTACTTC,CSARDWAGLIYEQYF
TRBV28,once,TRBJ2-7,TRBD1,TGTGCCAGCAGTTCAGGGGACAGGGACTACGAGCAGTACTTC,CASSSGDRDYEQYF
TRBV28,.,TRBJ2-7,.,TGTGCCAGCAGTCCATCCCTCAGCGCAAGTAAGCACGAGCAGTACTTC,CASSPSLSASKHEQYF
TRBV20-1,many,TRBJ2-2,TRBD2,TGCAGTGCTAGAGGGGCTAGCGGGAGGAACACCGGGGAGCTGTTTTTT,CSARGASGRNTGELFF
TRBV4-3,.,TRBJ1-4,TRBD1,TGCGCCAGCAGCCGAAGCCAGGGGGGTAATGGAAAACTGTTTTTT,CASSRSQGGNGKLFF
TRBV28,.,TRBJ2-7,.,TGTGCCAGCAGTTTTATTGGCCGTGGGCAGGGGAACTACGAGCAGTACTTC,CASSFIGRGQGNYEQYF
TRBV7-9,once,TRBJ2-5,TRBD1,TGTGCCACCCCAACTGGACAGGGTACTCTTGAGACCCAGTACTTC,CATPTGQGTLETQYF
TRBV12-3/TRBV12-4,few,TRBJ2-2,.,TGTGCCAGCAGTTTGCGGAGGAACGGGGAGCTGTTTTTT,CASSLRRNGELFF
TRBV4-1,few,TRBJ1-4,.,TGCGCCAGCAGCCAAGCCGGCAGGAGAACAACTAATGAAAAACTGTTTTTT,CASSQAGRRTTNEKLFF
TRBV20-1,.,TRBJ2-3,TRBD2,TGCAGTGCTAGAGAGATACCGGGACTAGCGAACGACGATACGCAGTATTTT,CSAREIPGLANDDTQYF
TRBV20-1,.,TRBJ2-3,.,TGCAGTGCTGGTGGGGACAGCACAGATACGCAGTATTTT,CSAGGDSTDTQYF
TRBV5-1,many,TRBJ2-5,.,TGCGCCAGCAGCTTGGAGGCGCCACAAGAGACCCAGTACTTC,CASSLEAPQETQYF
TRBV6-1,many,TRBJ2-3,.,TGTGCCAGCAGACACAGGGGAGCGGGATATACGCAGTATTTT,CASRHRGAGYTQYF
TRBV10-3,few,TRBJ2-5,.,TGTGCCATCAGCGATACAGGGAATGGAGAGACCCAGTACTTC,CAISDTGNGETQYF
TRBV5-5,once,TRBJ2-3,TRBD2,TGTGCCAGCAGCTTGGCCGCGGGGGTTCGCACAGATACGCAGTATTTT,CASSLAAGVRTDTQYF
TRBV14,many,TRBJ2-3,.,TGTGCCAGCAGCCAAGATCCTCGGGAATACACAGATACGCAGTATTTT,CASSQDPREYTDTQYF
TRBV12-3/TRBV12-4,many,TRBJ1-2,.,TGTGCCAGCAGTGTCCAGGACAGTTATGGCTACACCTTC,CASSVQDSYGYTF
TRBV10-3,.,TRBJ2-1,.,TGTGCCATCAGTGAGTCACGGGACGGGACCTACAATGAGCAGTTCTTC,CAISESRDGTYNEQFF
TRBV14,few,TRBJ2-3,TRBD2,TGTGCCAGCAGCCATCTGCCGGGACTAGCGGGAGTAGGGGCAGATACGCAGTATTTT,CASSHLPGLAGVGADTQYF
TRBV12-3/TRBV12-4,.,TRBJ2-7,.,TGTGCCAGCAGTATCCGGGATCGGGCTCGCGAGCAGTACTTC,CASSIRDRAREQYF
TRBV20-1,few,TRBJ2-2,TRBD1,TGCAGTGCGAAAAGGACAGGGTTCCCCGGGGAGCTGTTTTTT,CSAKRTGFPGELFF
TRBV11-2,.,TRBJ2-5,.,TGTGCCAGCAGCTCATGGATCGAGACCCAGTACTTC,CASSSWIETQYF
TRBV5-1,few,TRBJ2-1,.,TGCGCCAGCAGCTTGGCCGATAGCAGGTACAATGAGCAGTTCTTC,CASSLADSRYNEQFF
TRBV5-1,.,TRBJ1-4,.,TGCGCCAGCAGCTCAGGGAACCCGGGCGAAAAACTGTTTTTT,CASSSGNPGEKLFF
TRBV12-3/TRBV12-4,few,TRBJ2-5,.,TGTGCCAGCAGCGCTCAGGCCCCTACGACCCAGTACTTC,CASSAQAPTTQYF